This is a list of T cell receptor beta chains from one sample in a study of T cells expressing NK-cell markers. TCRdb re-called the 5' RACE reads and shows each CDR3 protein once, DNA omitted. This sample's clone table lists hundreds of thousands of distinct CDR3 sequences. The sequencing input was blood T cells: a sorted CD56 or NKG2C T cell subset, CD4+ or CD8+ T cells, or bulk PBMC T cells (not recorded which). All receptors come from a woman aged 18 to 69 in good health. Each CDR3 is given with its conserved first and last residue.

V	J	CDR3
TRBV7-2	TRBJ2-3	CASSLDGGGAGDTQYF
TRBV7-2	TRBJ1-4	CASSPVSTPNEKLFF
TRBV5-4	TRBJ2-1	CASSLEGVRRNEQFF
TRBV12-3/TRBV12-4	TRBJ2-1	CASSYSGTSYNEQFF
TRBV10-3	TRBJ2-5	CAISGRGEETQYF
TRBV7-2	TRBJ2-1	CASSLVSAEQFF
TRBV20-1	TRBJ1-6	CSANPGQGPSPLHF
TRBV7-3	TRBJ2-3	CASSAVAGLTHTQYF
TRBV6-6	TRBJ2-7	CASTPRTVYEQYF
TRBV20-1	TRBJ2-6	CSANPGSGANVLTF
TRBV6-5	TRBJ2-3	CASSYRQGRNTQYF
TRBV20-1	TRBJ2-3	CSATSDADTQYF
TRBV12-5	TRBJ2-5	CASGLWGGETQYF
TRBV20-1	TRBJ1-2	CSGRDRFYGYTF
TRBV11-2	TRBJ2-2	CASSPGLVTGELFF
TRBV5-1	TRBJ2-2	CASCLKTGGISGELFF
TRBV3-1	TRBJ1-4	CASSQPPGTEKLFF
TRBV5-4	TRBJ1-6	CASSTGTEYNSPLHF
TRBV6-2/TRBV6-3	TRBJ2-7	CASSPDPNKSYEQYF
TRBV7-6	TRBJ2-5	CASSLVGFGQGGETQYF
TRBV20-1	TRBJ2-1	CSAPSDEGGGEQFF
TRBV30	TRBJ2-1	CAWSSPGLAGYNEQFF
TRBV11-2	TRBJ2-1	CASSLVRTSGIYEQFF
TRBV4-3	TRBJ1-2	CASSRYREANYGYTF
TRBV7-2	TRBJ1-2	CASSLYRVEDYGYTF
TRBV12-3/TRBV12-4	TRBJ1-4	CASSRDVNEKLFF
TRBV6-1	TRBJ1-2	CASRQSTGRDYGYTF
TRBV20-1	TRBJ2-7	CSAPERGEQYF
TRBV27	TRBJ2-1	CASSPVTSGGPYNEQFF
TRBV12-3/TRBV12-4	TRBJ2-3	CASSFRRGRGVSDTQYF
TRBV6-1	TRBJ2-5	CASSVKTERSETQYF
TRBV7-6	TRBJ1-5	CASSQGGGPQHF